These 20 T cell receptor beta chains were all obtained from the same sample, sequenced in a study of blood T cell repertoires in COVID-19. Repertoires were generated with immunoSEQ multiplex PCR, while TCRdb's copy carries only in-frame clones and drops some. The sample has 55,000 or so clones; roughly 86% are singletons. Sequences were obtained from peripheral blood. The source of these receptors is a middle-aged man with COVID-19, enrolled during active disease.

A few counts support this clone. The genes are TRBV27 and TRBJ1-1, with D maybe TRBD1 (5 bases). Germline lookup yields CDR1 MNHEY and CDR2 SMNVEV (reference sequence). V gave up 0 bases and J gave up 6 bases, with 11 bases separating them. This CDR3 spans 14 amino acids. CDR3 in amino acids: CASSLSMGRAEAFF. CDR3 sequence (DNA): TGTGCCAGCAGTTTATCGATGGGCAGGGCTGAAGCTTTCTTT.

This rearrangement joins TRBV19 to TRBJ1-1, with TRBD1 identical over 9 bases. The CDR3 runs to 14 residues. V was pared by 5 bases and J by 4 bases, with 5 bases of the junction left unmatched. CDR1 is LNHDA and CDR2 is SQIVND in the germline V gene (reference sequence). CDR3 DNA sequence: TGTGCCAGTAGTCCGGGACAGGGCCCCACTGAAGCTTTCTTT. Its translation is CASSPGQGPTEAFF.

For the CDR3, the DNA is TGTGCCAGCAGAGGGGTTAACAGGGTCGGGGGCAATCAGCCCCAGCATTTT. It specifies CASRGVNRVGGNQPQHF. This rearrangement joins TRBV2 to TRBJ1-5; TRBD1 might be the D (6 bases). Per the germline V gene, CDR1 is SNHLY and CDR2 is FYNNEI. The CDR3 loop spans 17 amino acids. The V end was cut by 6 bases, the J end by 2 bases, with 20 bases between.

The chain links TRBV27 to TRBJ2-7, with 7 bases that match TRBD2. The length of the CDR3 is 15 residues. Trimming took 0 bases from V and 3 from J; bases not matched to a gene: 5. Per the germline V gene, CDR1 is MNHEY and CDR2 is SMNVEV (reference sequence). The CDR3 DNA follows: TGTGCCAGCAGTTTATCAAGCGGGGCAATCTACGAGCAGTACTTC. Residues: CASSLSSGAIYEQYF.

The V call is TRBV5-4, the J call TRBJ2-7; perhaps TRBD2 as D (6 bases). The V gene's germline CDR1 is SGHNT and CDR2 YYREEE (reference sequence). The CDR3 runs 13 residues. Trimming cost V 4 bases and J 3 bases, with 11 bases left between them. CDR3 sequence: CASSEGLSYEQYF. The DNA for the CDR3 is TGTGCCAGCAGCGAGGGACTGAGCTACGAGCAGTACTTC.

This chain connects TRBV28 to TRBJ1-5; 8 bases match TRBD1. The ends lost 2 bases at V and 6 bases at J; junction bases unmatched: 3. Germline CDR1 reads MDHEN; CDR2 reads SYDVKM. The CDR3 is 14 amino acids. For the CDR3, the DNA is TGTGCCAGCAGTTTAGGGACAGGTTTTCAGCCCCAGCATTTT. It encodes CASSLGTGFQPQHF.

This clone was seen only a few times. The chain is built from TRBV30 and TRBJ2-7; 9 bases fit TRBD1. V lost 1 base and J lost 3; bases outside the gene matches: 1. The CDR3 covers 13 residues. CDR1 and CDR2 from the germline V gene are GTSNPN and SVGIG (reference sequence). The CDR3 nucleotides read TGTGCCTGGAGTGGGACAGGGGTCTACGAGCAGTACTTC. Its protein is CAWSGTGVYEQYF.

V is TRBV11-2 and J is TRBJ2-1; TRBD2 aligns across 12 bases. CDR1 and CDR2 (germline): SGHAT, FQNNGV. V lost 4 bases to trimming and J lost 5 bases; unmatched junction nucleotides: 6. The CDR3 runs to 16 residues. CDR3: CASSSSSGRANNEQFF. The CDR3, as DNA: TGTGCCAGCAGCTCCTCTAGCGGGAGGGCCAACAATGAGCAGTTCTTC.

The chain has TRBV29-1 and TRBJ1-2; no clear D. CDR1 and CDR2 from the germline V gene are SQVTM and ANQGSEA. Trimming took off 2 bases at V and 4 bases at J, with 11 bases between the two ends. The CDR3 has 13 amino acids. CDR3 nucleotides: TGCAGCGTTGAATTACCCGGCGGCTATGGCTACACCTTC. It translates to CSVELPGGYGYTF.

In DNA, the CDR3 is TGTGCCAGCAGTTCAGGGACTAGCGGGGGGGTCTGGAATGAGCAGTTCTTC. Its protein is CASSSGTSGGVWNEQFF. The rearrangement joins TRBV28 to TRBJ2-1; 16 bases line up with TRBD2. V dropped 4 bases and J dropped 7; count of bases not matched to a gene: 7. The CDR3 has 17 residues. Germline V gene data show CDR1 as MDHEN and CDR2 as SYDVKM.

This clone was picked up a small number of times. V usage is TRBV14 and J usage is TRBJ2-1; 9 positions match TRBD2. V shed 1 base and J 4 bases; nucleotides not matched to a gene: 2. This CDR3 contains 15 residues. Looked up from germline, CDR1 is SGHDN and CDR2 is FVKESK. The CDR3 protein is CASSQASGVYNEQFF. The DNA of the CDR3 is TGTGCCAGCAGCCAAGCTAGCGGGGTTTACAATGAGCAGTTCTTC.

CDR3 in DNA: TGTGCCAGCAGCTCCAACCGTGACAGGGGCCGCCCCTACAATGAGCAGTTCTTC. Translation: CASSSNRDRGRPYNEQFF. The chain joins TRBV5-6 to TRBJ2-1, with TRBD1 identical over 8 bases. This CDR3 has 18 residues. V shed 3 bases, J shed 2 bases, and the junction held 13 bases outside the gene matches. Germline-derived CDR1 and CDR2 are SGHDT and YYEEEE.

The chain has TRBV28 and TRBJ2-7; TRBD1 agrees at 7 bases. CDR3 length: 14 residues. Germline V lookup: CDR1 MDHEN, CDR2 SYDVKM. V lost 6 bases and J lost 2; bases outside the gene matches: 7. This CDR3 reads CASSLAGTAYEQYF. CDR3 coding DNA: TGTGCCAGCAGCTTAGCCGGGACAGCCTACGAGCAGTACTTC.

V gene TRBV24-1 combines with J gene TRBJ2-1, with 8 bases lining up with TRBD2. Germline trimming cut 4 bases from V and 5 bases from J; bases unmatched to any gene: 9. Germline V gene data show CDR1 as KGHDR and CDR2 as SFDVKD. The length of the CDR3 is 16 residues. CDR3 sequence reads: CATSDLSGIDHNEQFF. Here the CDR3 DNA reads TGTGCCACCAGTGACCTTAGCGGGATCGACCACAATGAGCAGTTCTTC.

This chain joins TRBV5-1 and TRBJ2-5; tentative D call: TRBD2 (5 bases). The CDR3 has 14 residues. Trimming removed 7 bases at V and 5 bases at J, with 18 bases between. Germline values: CDR1 SGHRS, CDR2 YFSETQ. The CDR3 nucleotides are TGCGCCAGCGGGAACGGGAAGAATGGGGAGACCCAGTACTTC. It yields the protein CASGNGKNGETQYF.

Turning to this clone: One end of the junction fails to match germline, which may point to a read error. The chain joins TRBV5-1 to TRBJ2-7; 7 bases match TRBD2. The CDR3 is 14 residues long. The V gene's germline CDR1 is SGHRS and CDR2 YFSETQ. This CDR3 reads CASTLAGASYEQYF. Written as DNA, the CDR3 is TGCGCCAGCACCTTGGCGGGAGCCTCCTACGAGCAGTACTTC.

The chain has TRBV5-1 and TRBJ1-2; TRBD1 matches 8 bases. The CDR3 contains 14 residues. V shed 1 base, J shed 6 bases, and the junction held 5 bases outside the gene matches. Germline V gene sequence: CDR1 SGHRS, CDR2 YFSETQ. The CDR3 region is CASSLLAGGDGYTF. Written as DNA, the CDR3 is TGCGCCAGCAGCTTGCTAGCAGGGGGCGATGGCTACACCTTC. Variable domain in full (rest from reference TRBV5-1 and TRBJ1-2): KAGVTQTPRYLIKTRGQQVTLSCSPISGHRSVSWYQQTPGQGLQFLFEYFSETQRNKGNFPGRFSGRQFSNSRSEMNVSTLELGDSALYLCASSLLAGGDGYTFGSGTRLTVV.

This chain joins TRBV21-1 and TRBJ1-1; the table's D call, TRBD1, was not checked against the DNA. TRBV21-1 is annotated as a pseudogene. The CDR3 sequence is 19 residues long. Here the CDR3 DNA reads TGTGCCAGCAGCAAAGTAGAGGAAGTGGACAGGGGGTACAACACTGAAGCTTTCTTT. This gives the protein CASSKVEEVDRGYNTEAFF.

The rearrangement joins TRBV28 to TRBJ2-5; 12 bases match TRBD2. In germline, CDR1 is MDHEN, CDR2 SYDVKM. J was trimmed by 3 bases and V by 1 base; bases with no gene match: 6. This CDR3 spans 17 amino acids. For the CDR3, the DNA is TGTGCCAGCAGTTTATTTCGGACTAGCGGGGACAAAGAGACCCAGTACTTC. It is translated as CASSLFRTSGDKETQYF.

The chain joins TRBV30 to TRBJ2-1, with TRBD2 matching over 9 bases. J was trimmed by 10 bases and V by 1 base; bases with no gene match: 14. Germline CDR1 and CDR2: GTSNPN and SVGIG (reference sequence). This CDR3 has 16 amino acids. CDR3 bases: TGTGCCTGGAGTGGAATAGCGGGAGTTGGATTGGGGGAGCAGTTCTTC. Its translation is CAWSGIAGVGLGEQFF.